The 16 T cell receptor beta chains below were found in one sample sequenced in a study of blood T cell repertoires in COVID-19. Here immunoSEQ multiplex PCR was the method, and the copy in TCRdb shows in-frame clones only, minus some. This table has 160,000 or so clones, just under 80% appearing once. What was sequenced was peripheral blood. The source is a woman older than 75 with acute or convalescent COVID-19.

The CDR3 region has the DNA TGTGCCAGCAGTGTGGGGGGGAATGAGCAGTTCTTC. It translates to CASSVGGNEQFF. The chain couples TRBV2 to TRBJ2-1; 7 bases are a match to TRBD2. Germline CDR1 and CDR2: SNHLY and FYNNEI. The CDR3 spans 12 residues. V shed 4 bases, J shed 7 bases, and the junction held 1 base outside the gene matches.

The chain has TRBV4-1 and TRBJ2-7; D perhaps matches TRBD2 (7 bases). The V and J ends lost 1 base and 4 bases respectively, with 20 bases between them. This CDR3 has 17 residues. Germline lookup yields CDR1 MGHRA and CDR2 YSYEKL. CDR3 sequence reads: CASSQALNAGATYEQYF. The CDR3 DNA reads as TGCGCCAGCAGCCAAGCCCTAAATGCGGGGGCGACGTACGAGCAGTACTTC.

The CDR3 region is CASSPDKVVDQPQHF. The CDR3 coding sequence is TGTGCCAGTAGTCCTGACAAGGTAGTGGATCAGCCCCAGCATTTT. The chain has TRBV19 and TRBJ1-5; D gene unclear. This CDR3 comprises 15 residues. Trimming left V 5 bases short and J 5 bases short, with 16 bases between. Germline V gene lookup returns CDR1 LNHDA and CDR2 SQIVND (reference sequence).

This chain joins TRBV27 and TRBJ1-1; possibly TRBD1 for D (5 bases). The V end was cut by 6 bases, the J end by 4 bases, with 15 bases between. The CDR3 spans 14 residues. Germline CDR1 MNHEY, CDR2 SMNVEV (reference sequence). CDR3 amino acids: CASRDPRGATEAFF. In DNA form, the CDR3 reads TGTGCCAGCAGAGATCCAAGGGGTGCCACTGAAGCTTTCTTT.

A single count supports this clone. The chain combines TRBV2 with TRBJ1-1; no firm D call. The CDR3 covers 13 residues. From germline, CDR1 is SNHLY and CDR2 FYNNEI. Trimming took 1 base from V and 9 from J, leaving 12 bases between them. The CDR3 coding sequence is TGTGCCAGCAGTGAAGGTTGGGCAGATAAAGCTTTCTTT. Its translation: CASSEGWADKAFF.

This chain uses TRBV19 with TRBJ1-5; D is unclear. Trimming stripped 4 bases from V and 0 bases from J, with 7 bases between. The CDR3 has 14 residues. Looked up from germline, CDR1 is LNHDA and CDR2 is SQIVND (reference sequence). This CDR3 reads CASSRDYSNQPQHF. For the CDR3, the DNA is TGTGCCAGTAGTAGAGATTATAGCAATCAGCCCCAGCATTTT.

The rearrangement joins TRBV18 to TRBJ2-3; D perhaps matches TRBD1 (6 bases). Germline V gene sequence: CDR1 KGHSH, CDR2 LQKENI. Deletions cut 6 bases from V and 3 bases from J, with 13 bases between. This CDR3 contains 14 residues. In DNA, the CDR3 is TGTGCCAGCTCCCGACAGGAACTTACAGATACGCAGTATTTT. Protein sequence: CASSRQELTDTQYF.

The rearrangement joins TRBV7-2 to TRBJ1-3; 7 bases fit TRBD1. This CDR3 is built from 15 residues. The germline V gene has CDR1 SGHTA and CDR2 FQGNSA. Trimming cost V 5 bases and J 0 bases; bases outside gene matches: 4. The chain's CDR3 is CASSPAGGSGNTIYF. CDR3 coding DNA: TGTGCCAGCAGCCCAGCAGGGGGCTCTGGAAACACCATATATTTT.

J is TRBJ1-5 and V is TRBV5-5; a weak D match, TRBD1 (5 bases). CDR3 length: 14 amino acids. Trimming left V 5 bases short and J 4 bases short, with 13 bases between. Germline-derived CDR1 and CDR2 are SGHKS and YYEKEE (reference sequence). CDR3 in amino acids: CASSTGTTNQPQHF. CDR3 nucleotides: TGTGCCAGCAGTACCGGGACTACAAATCAGCCCCAGCATTTT.

V usage is TRBV6-5 and J usage is TRBJ1-6, with a tentative D call TRBD1 (5 bases). Germline CDR1 MNHEY, CDR2 SVGAGI. The ends were cut back, 0 bases at V and 5 bases at J, with 11 bases in the middle. The CDR3 extends over 16 amino acids. CDR3 protein: CASSYSSDRNNSPLHF. CDR3 nucleotides: TGTGCCAGCAGTTACTCATCAGACAGAAATAATTCACCCCTCCACTTT.

The chain recombines TRBV7-9 with TRBJ2-5; 7 bases line up with TRBD2. Germline V gene sequence: CDR1 SEHNR, CDR2 FQNEAQ (reference sequence). The CDR3 consists of 13 residues. V was pared by 4 bases and J by 5 bases, with 4 bases of the junction left unmatched. CDR3 residues: CASSSTSLETQYF. The CDR3 DNA reads TGTGCCAGCAGCTCGACTAGCCTCGAGACCCAGTACTTC.

This chain links TRBV11-3 with TRBJ2-3; the D gene is possibly TRBD1 (7 bases). The germline gives CDR1 SGHNT, CDR2 YENEEA. The germline V and J ends were trimmed by 1 base and 2 bases, with 13 bases remaining between them. This CDR3 is 16 amino acids long. CDR3 protein: CASSLGGGGITDTQYF. CDR3 bases: TGTGCCAGCAGCTTAGGTGGAGGGGGCATCACAGATACGCAGTATTTT.

This clone was counted ten times or more. This chain uses TRBV10-3 with TRBJ2-7; 13 bases are shared with TRBD2. Trimming cost V 4 bases and J 1 base; bases outside gene matches: 7. This CDR3 comprises 17 residues. Per the germline V gene, CDR1 is ENHRY and CDR2 is SYGVKD. CDR3 region: CAISAGLAGAESYEQYF. The CDR3, as DNA: TGTGCCATCAGTGCCGGACTAGCGGGAGCAGAATCCTACGAGCAGTACTTC.

As for this clone: The DNA is omitted, as the CDR3 cannot be located on it reliably, and the CDR3 follows TCRdb's listing. V is TRBV6-6 and J is TRBJ2-7; the table's D call TRBD1 went unverified against the DNA. CDR1 MNHNY and CDR2 SVGAGI come from the germline V gene (reference sequence). The CDR3 extends over 15 residues, inclusive of both ends. CDR3 region: CASSSSDSRSYEQYF.

The sample holds one count of this clone. The chain uses TRBV18 and TRBJ2-3; 15 nucleotides agree with TRBD2. The CDR3 extends over 19 amino acids. The V and J ends lost 1 base and 4 bases, in that order; junction bases with no gene match: 9. The germline gives CDR1 KGHSH, CDR2 LQKENI. In DNA form, the CDR3 reads TGTGCCAGCTCACCACGCGGACTAGCGGGGGGGCGATCCCCAGATACGCAGTATTTT. It yields the protein CASSPRGLAGGRSPDTQYF. The whole variable domain, remainder taken from reference TRBV18 and TRBJ2-3, is NAGVMQNPRHLVRRRGQEARLRCSPMKGHSHVYWYRQLPEEGLKFMVYLQKENIIDESGMPKERFSAEFPKEGPSILRIQQVVRGDSAAYFCASSPRGLAGGRSPDTQYFGPGTRLTVL.

The chain combines TRBV18 with TRBJ1-5, with D maybe TRBD1 (6 bases). V lost 6 bases to trimming and J lost 5 bases, with 14 bases between them. CDR3 length equals 14 residues. The V gene's germline CDR1 is KGHSH and CDR2 LQKENI. CDR3 bases: TGTGCCAGCTCCCCGGAACAGGGACATCAGCCCCAGCATTTT. This gives the protein CASSPEQGHQPQHF.